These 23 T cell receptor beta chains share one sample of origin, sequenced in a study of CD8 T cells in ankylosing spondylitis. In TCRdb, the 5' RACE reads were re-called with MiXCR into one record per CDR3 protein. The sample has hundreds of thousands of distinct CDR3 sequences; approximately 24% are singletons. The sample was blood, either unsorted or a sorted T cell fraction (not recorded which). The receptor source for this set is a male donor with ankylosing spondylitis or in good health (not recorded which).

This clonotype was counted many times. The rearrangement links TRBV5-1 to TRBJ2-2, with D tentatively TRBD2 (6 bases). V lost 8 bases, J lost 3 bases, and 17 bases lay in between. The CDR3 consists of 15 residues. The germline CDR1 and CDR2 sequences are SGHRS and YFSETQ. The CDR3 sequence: CASHVGLLDTGELFF. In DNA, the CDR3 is TGCGCCAGTCACGTGGGACTGTTGGACACCGGGGAGCTGTTTTTT.

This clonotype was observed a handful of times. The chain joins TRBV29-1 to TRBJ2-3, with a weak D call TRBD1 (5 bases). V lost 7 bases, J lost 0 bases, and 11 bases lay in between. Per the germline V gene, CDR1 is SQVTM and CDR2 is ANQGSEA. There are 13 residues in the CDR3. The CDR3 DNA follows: TGCAGCGGGAGTCAGGGAAGCACAGATACGCAGTATTTT. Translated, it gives CSGSQGSTDTQYF.

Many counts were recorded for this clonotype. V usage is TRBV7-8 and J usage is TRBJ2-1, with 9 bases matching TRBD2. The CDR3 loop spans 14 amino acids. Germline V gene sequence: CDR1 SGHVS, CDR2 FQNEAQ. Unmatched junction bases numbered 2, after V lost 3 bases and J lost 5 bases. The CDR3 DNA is TGTGCCAGCAGCTTTAGCGGGAGTAACAATGAGCAGTTCTTC. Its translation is CASSFSGSNNEQFF.

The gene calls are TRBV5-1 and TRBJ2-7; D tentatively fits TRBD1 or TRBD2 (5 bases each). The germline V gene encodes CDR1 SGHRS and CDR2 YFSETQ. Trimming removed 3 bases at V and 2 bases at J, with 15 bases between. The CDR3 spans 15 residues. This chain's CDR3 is CASSWGTTGAYEQYF. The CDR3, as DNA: TGCGCCAGCAGCTGGGGGACCACCGGGGCCTACGAGCAGTACTTC.

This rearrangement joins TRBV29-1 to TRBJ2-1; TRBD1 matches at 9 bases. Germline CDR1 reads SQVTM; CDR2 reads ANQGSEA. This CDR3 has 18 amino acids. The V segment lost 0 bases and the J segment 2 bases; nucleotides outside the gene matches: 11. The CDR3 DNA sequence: TGCAGCGTTGAAGATCTTCGCCCCCGGGACAGGGCCTACAATGAGCAGTTCTTC. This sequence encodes CSVEDLRPRDRAYNEQFF.

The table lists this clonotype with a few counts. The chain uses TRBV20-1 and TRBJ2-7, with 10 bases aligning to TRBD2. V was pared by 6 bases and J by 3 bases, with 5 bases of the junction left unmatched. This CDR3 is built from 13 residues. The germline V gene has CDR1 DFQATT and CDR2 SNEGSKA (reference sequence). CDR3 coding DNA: TGCAGTGCCGTCCTAGCGGGAGTCTACGAGCAGTACTTC. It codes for CSAVLAGVYEQYF.

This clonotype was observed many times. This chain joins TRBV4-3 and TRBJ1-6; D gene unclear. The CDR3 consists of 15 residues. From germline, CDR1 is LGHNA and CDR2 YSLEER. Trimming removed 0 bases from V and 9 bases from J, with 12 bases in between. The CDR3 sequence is CASSQDESSRSPLHF. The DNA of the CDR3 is TGCGCCAGCAGCCAAGATGAGTCTAGCCGTTCACCCCTCCACTTT.

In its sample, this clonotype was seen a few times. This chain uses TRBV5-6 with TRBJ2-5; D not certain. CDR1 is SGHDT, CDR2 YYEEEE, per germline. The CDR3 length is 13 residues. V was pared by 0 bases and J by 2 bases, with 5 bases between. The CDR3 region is CASSLVEQETQYF. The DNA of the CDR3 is TGTGCCAGCAGCTTGGTGGAGCAAGAGACCCAGTACTTC.

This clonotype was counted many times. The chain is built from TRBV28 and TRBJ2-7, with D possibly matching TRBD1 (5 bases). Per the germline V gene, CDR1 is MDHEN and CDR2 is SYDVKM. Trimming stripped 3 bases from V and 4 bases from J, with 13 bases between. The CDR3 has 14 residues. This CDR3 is CASSFGHDWYEQYF. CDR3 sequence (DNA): TGTGCCAGCAGTTTTGGACACGACTGGTACGAGCAGTACTTC. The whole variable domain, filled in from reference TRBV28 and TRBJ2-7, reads DVKVTQSSRYLVKRTGEKVFLECVQDMDHENMFWYRQDPGLGLRLIYFSYDVKMKEKGDIPEGYSVSREKKERFSLILESASTNQTSMYLCASSFGHDWYEQYFGPGTRLTVT.

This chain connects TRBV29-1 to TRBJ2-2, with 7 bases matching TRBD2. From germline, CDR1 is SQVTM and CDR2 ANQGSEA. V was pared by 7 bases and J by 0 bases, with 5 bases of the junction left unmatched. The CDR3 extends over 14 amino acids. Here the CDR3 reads CSGQRGPNTGELFF. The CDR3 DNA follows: TGCAGCGGCCAGCGGGGACCGAACACCGGGGAGCTGTTTTTT.

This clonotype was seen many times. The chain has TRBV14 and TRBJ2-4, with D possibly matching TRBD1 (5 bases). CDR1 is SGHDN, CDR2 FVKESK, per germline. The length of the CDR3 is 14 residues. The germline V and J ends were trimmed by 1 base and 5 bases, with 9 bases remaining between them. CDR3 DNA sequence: TGTGCCAGCAGCCAAGGGGCCAGGGAAAACATTCAGTACTTC. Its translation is CASSQGARENIQYF.

CDR3 protein: CASGLRATGELFF. The CDR3 coding sequence is TGTGCCAGCGGACTCAGGGCTACCGGGGAGCTGTTTTTT. The V and J genes are TRBV7-3 and TRBJ2-2; either TRBD1 or TRBD2 may fit D (5 bases each). The germline V gene has CDR1 SGHTA and CDR2 FQGTGA. This CDR3 region has 13 residues. Trimming pared 8 bases from V and 5 bases from J, leaving 12 bases between.

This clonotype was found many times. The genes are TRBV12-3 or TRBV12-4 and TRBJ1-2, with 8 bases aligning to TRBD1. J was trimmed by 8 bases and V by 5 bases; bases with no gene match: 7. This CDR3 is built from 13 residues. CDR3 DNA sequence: TGTGCCAGCAGTGTACAGGGGGAGGGCGGCTACACCTTC. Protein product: CASSVQGEGGYTF.

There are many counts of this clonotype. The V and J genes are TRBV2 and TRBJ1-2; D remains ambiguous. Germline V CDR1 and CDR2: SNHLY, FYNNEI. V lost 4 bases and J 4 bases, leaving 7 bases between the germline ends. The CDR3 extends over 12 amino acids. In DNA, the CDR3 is TGTGCCAGCAGTGCTGGTGGCTATGGCTACACCTTC. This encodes CASSAGGYGYTF.

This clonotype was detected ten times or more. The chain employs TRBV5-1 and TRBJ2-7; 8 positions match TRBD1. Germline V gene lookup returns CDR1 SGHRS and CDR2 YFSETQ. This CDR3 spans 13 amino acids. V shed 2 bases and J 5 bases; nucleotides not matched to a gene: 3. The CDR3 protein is CASSFPGGDEQYF. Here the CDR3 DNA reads TGCGCCAGCAGCTTTCCAGGGGGCGACGAGCAGTACTTC.

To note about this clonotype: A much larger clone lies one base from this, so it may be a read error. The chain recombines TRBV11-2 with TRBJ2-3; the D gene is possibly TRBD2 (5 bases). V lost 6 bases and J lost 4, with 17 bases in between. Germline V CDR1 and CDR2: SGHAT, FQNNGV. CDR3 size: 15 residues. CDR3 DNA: TGTGCCAGCAGAGGATTGCGGACTCGCGCAGATACGCAGTATTTT. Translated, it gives CASRGLRTRADTQYF.

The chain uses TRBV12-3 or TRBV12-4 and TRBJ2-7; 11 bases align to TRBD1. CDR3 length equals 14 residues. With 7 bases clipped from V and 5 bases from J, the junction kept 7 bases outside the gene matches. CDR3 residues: CASTRGQGAHEQYF. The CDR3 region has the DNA TGTGCCAGCACCCGTGGACAGGGGGCCCACGAGCAGTACTTC.

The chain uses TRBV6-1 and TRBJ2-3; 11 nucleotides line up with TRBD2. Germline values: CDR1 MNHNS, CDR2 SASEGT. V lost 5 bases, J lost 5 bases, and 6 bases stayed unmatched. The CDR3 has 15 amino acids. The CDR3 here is CASSISGRARDTQYF. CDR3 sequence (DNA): TGTGCCAGCAGTATTAGCGGGAGGGCTAGAGATACGCAGTATTTT.

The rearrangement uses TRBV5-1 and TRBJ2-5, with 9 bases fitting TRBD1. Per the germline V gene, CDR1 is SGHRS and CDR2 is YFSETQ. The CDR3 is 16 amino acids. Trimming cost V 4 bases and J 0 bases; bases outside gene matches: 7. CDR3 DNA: TGCGCCAGCAGCATGGGACAGGGAGGTTACCAAGAGACCCAGTACTTC. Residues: CASSMGQGGYQETQYF. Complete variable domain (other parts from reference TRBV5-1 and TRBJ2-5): KAGVTQTPRYLIKTRGQQVTLSCSPISGHRSVSWYQQTPGQGLQFLFEYFSETQRNKGNFPGRFSGRQFSNSRSEMNVSTLELGDSALYLCASSMGQGGYQETQYFGPGTRLLVL.

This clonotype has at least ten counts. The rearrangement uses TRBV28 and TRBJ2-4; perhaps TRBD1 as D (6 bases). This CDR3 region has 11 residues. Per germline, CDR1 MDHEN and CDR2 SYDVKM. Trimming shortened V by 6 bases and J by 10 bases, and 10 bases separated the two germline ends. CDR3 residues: CASSTGSIQYF. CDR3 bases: TGTGCCAGCAGCACAGGGTCTATTCAGTACTTC.

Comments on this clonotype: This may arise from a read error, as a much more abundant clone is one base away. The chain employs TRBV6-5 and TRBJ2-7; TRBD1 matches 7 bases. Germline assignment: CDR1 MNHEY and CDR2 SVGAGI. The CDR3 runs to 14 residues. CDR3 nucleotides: TGTGCCAGCAGTTTGGGGGACAGTCTCTACAAGCAGTACTTC. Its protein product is CASSLGDSLYKQYF.

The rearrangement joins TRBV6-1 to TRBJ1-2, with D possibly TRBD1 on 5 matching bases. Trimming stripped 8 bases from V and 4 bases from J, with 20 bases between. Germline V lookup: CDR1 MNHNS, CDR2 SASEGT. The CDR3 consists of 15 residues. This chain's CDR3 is CASPKSAGIAYGYTF. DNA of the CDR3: TGTGCCAGCCCCAAGTCCGCAGGGATCGCCTATGGCTACACCTTC.

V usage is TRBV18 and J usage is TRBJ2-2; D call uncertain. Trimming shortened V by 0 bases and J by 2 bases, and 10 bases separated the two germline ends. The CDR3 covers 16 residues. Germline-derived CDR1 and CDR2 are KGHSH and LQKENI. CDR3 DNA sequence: TGTGCCAGCTCACCACCGGGCAGACCAAACACCGGGGAGCTGTTTTTT. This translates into CASSPPGRPNTGELFF.